This T cell receptor beta chain was sequenced during a study of shared clonotypes between healthy human individuals. Overall study results and limits: At large depth, rarefaction still showed sorted-subset sequencing to be incomplete.

The authors distributed each subset's genomic DNA evenly over several immunoSEQ plates. In the authors' workflow: There were no quality scores in the junction-only immunoSEQ sequences, so filtering differed. Clones were read by immunoSEQ multiplex PCR, and TCRdb kept only the in-frame ones, dropping some. D and trimming were read from the DNA, whereas the V and J calls and clone size are those reported in that table. The table shows about 2.1 million clones, with about 92% occurring only once. This clone was observed once. No antigen is known for it. The CDR3 loop spans 14 amino acids. Germline assignment: CDR1 SEHNR and CDR2 FQNEAQ (reference sequence). Between the trimmed V and J ends, which lost 1 base and 6 bases, there was a span of 11 bases. As defined, naive CD8 cells were CD45RO-negative and positively selected for CCR7, with terminally differentiated effector memory CD45RA+ cells excluded.

V is TRBV7-9 and J is TRBJ2-3; D gene ambiguous. Sequencing input: naive CD8+ T cells from PBMCs. This receptor was obtained from a man between 18 and 29 years old in good health. Some clones in this sample may be carry-over from other donors' samples. CDR3 in DNA: TGTGCCAGCAGCTTAGGAATCCGGCGTGATACGCAGTATTTT. Its translation: CASSLGIRRDTQYF.